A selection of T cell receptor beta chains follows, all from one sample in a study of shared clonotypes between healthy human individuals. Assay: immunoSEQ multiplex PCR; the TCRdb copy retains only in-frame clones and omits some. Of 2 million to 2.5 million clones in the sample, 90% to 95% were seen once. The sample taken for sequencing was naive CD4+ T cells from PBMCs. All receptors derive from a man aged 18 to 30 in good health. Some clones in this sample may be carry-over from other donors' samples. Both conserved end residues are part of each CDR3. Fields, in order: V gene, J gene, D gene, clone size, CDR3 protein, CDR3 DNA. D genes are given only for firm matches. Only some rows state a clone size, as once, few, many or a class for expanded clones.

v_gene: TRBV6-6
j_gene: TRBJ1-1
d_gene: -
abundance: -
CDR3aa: CASLVLQRGLGAFF
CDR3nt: TGTGCCAGCCTCGTCCTCCAGCGGGGCCTGGGTGCTTTCTTT

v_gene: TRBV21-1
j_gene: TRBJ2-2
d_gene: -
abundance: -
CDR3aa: CASSNSLAGNTGELFF
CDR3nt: TGTGCCAGCAGCAATAGCCTAGCGGGGAACACCGGGGAGCTGTTTTTT

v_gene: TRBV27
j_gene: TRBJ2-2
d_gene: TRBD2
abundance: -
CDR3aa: CASSFLGLAGYSRSTGELFF
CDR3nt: TGTGCCAGCAGTTTCCTCGGACTAGCGGGCTACTCCCGGAGCACCGGGGAGCTGTTTTTT

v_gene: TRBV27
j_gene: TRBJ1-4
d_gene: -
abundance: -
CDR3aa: CASLKKGGATNEKLFF
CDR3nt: TGTGCCAGCCTCAAAAAAGGGGGTGCAACTAATGAAAAACTGTTTTTT

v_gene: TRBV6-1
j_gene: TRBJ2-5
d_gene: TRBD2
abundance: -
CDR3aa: CATKLAGGQETQYF
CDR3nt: TGTGCCACCAAACTAGCGGGAGGGCAAGAGACCCAGTACTTC

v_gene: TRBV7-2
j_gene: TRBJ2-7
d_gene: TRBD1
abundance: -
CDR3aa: CASSLVGGAYEQYF
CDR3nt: TGTGCCAGCAGCTTAGTAGGGGGCGCTTACGAGCAGTACTTC

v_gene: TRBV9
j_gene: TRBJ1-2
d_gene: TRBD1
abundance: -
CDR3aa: CASSGSGTGWSGYTF
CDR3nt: TGTGCCAGCAGCGGTTCCGGGACAGGGTGGTCTGGCTACACCTTC

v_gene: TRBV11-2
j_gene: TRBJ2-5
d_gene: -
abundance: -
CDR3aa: CASSRGGTFETQYF
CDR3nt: TGTGCCAGCAGCCGAGGAGGGACCTTCGAGACCCAGTACTTC

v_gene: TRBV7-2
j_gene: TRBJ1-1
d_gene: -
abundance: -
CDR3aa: CASSLVGRNTEAFF
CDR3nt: TGTGCCAGCAGCTTAGTTGGTCGGAACACTGAAGCTTTCTTT

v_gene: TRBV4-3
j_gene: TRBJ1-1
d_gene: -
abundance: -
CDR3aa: CASSQAANLVENTEAFF
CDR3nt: TGCGCCAGCAGCCAAGCGGCAAATCTGGTCGAGAACACTGAAGCTTTCTTT

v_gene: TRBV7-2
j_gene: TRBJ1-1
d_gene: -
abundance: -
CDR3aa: CASSSHQGSNTEAFF
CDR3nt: TGTGCCAGCAGCTCACATCAGGGGTCAAACACTGAAGCTTTCTTT

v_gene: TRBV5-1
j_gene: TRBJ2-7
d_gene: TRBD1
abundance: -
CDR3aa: CASSLAGQGALYEQYF
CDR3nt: TGCGCCAGCAGCTTGGCGGGCCAGGGGGCGCTGTACGAGCAGTACTTC

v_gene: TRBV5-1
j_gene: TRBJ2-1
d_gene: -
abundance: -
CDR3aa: CASSLAVASFGNEQFF
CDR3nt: TGCGCCAGCAGCTTGGCCGTGGCTAGCTTCGGCAATGAGCAGTTCTTC

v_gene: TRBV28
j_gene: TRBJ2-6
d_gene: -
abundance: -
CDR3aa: CASSLGASGANVLTF
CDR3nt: TGTGCCAGCAGTTTGGGGGCCTCTGGGGCCAACGTCCTGACTTTC

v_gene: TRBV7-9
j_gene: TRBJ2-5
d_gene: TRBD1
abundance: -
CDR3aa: CASSPGQGYQETQYF
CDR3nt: TGTGCCAGCAGCCCGGGACAGGGATACCAAGAGACCCAGTACTTC

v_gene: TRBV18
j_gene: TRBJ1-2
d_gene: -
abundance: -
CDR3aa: CASSTRSLQATNYGYTF
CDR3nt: TGTGCCAGCTCGACCCGTTCGCTGCAGGCCACTAACTATGGCTACACCTTC

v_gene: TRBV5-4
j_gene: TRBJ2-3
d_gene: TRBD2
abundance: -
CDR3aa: CASSLGGRYSTDTQYF
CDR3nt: TGTGCCAGCAGCTTGGGCGGGAGGTATAGCACAGATACGCAGTATTTT

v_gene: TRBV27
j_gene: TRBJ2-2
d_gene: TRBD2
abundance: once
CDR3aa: CASSILAGANGELFF
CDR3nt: TGTGCCAGCAGTATCCTGGCGGGAGCAAACGGGGAGCTGTTTTTT

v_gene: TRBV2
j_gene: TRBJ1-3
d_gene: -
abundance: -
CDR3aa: CASSETQGYGNTIYF
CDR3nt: TGTGCCAGCAGTGAAACGCAGGGGTACGGAAACACCATATATTTT

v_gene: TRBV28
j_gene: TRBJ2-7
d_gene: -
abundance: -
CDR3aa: CASRSGNSYEQYF
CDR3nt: TGTGCCAGCAGATCCGGGAACTCCTACGAGCAGTACTTC

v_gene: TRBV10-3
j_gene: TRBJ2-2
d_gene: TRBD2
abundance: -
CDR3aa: CAISDALAGGRDGELFF
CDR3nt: TGTGCCATCAGTGACGCGCTAGCGGGAGGGCGAGACGGGGAGCTGTTTTTT

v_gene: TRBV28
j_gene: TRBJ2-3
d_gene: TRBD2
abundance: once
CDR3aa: CASSLGGSLAGITDTQYF
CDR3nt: TGTGCCAGCAGTTTAGGTGGTAGCCTAGCGGGAATCACAGATACGCAGTATTTT

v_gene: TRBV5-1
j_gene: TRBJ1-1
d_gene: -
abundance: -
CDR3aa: CASSLVQGVSTEAFF
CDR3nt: TGCGCCAGCAGCTTGGTCCAGGGTGTGAGCACTGAAGCTTTCTTT

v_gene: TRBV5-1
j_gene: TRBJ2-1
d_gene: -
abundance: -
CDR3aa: CASSSRSGDEQFF
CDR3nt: TGCGCCAGCAGCTCCCGTTCCGGGGATGAGCAGTTCTTC

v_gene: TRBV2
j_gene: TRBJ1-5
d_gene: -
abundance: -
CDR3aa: CASSWDSNQPQHF
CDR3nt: TGTGCCAGCAGTTGGGACAGCAATCAGCCCCAGCATTTT

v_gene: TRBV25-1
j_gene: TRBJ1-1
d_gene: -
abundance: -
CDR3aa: CASRTLGRAFF
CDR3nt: TGTGCCAGCAGGACCTTGGGGAGGGCTTTCTTT

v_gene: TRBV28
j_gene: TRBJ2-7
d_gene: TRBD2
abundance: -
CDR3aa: CASTGRVAGSGEQYF
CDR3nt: TGTGCCAGCACCGGTCGGGTAGCGGGGTCGGGGGAGCAGTACTTC

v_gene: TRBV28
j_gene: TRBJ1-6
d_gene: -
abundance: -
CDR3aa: CASSFGTTGHNSPLHF
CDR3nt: TGTGCCAGCAGTTTCGGAACTACAGGTCATAATTCACCCCTCCACTTT

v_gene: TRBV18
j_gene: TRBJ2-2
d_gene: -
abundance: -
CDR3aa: CASSPRGTGELFF
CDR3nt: TGTGCCAGCTCACCTCGGGGGACCGGGGAGCTGTTTTTT

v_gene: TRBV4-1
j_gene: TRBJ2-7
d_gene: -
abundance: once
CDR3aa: CASSQDQRGSSYEQYF
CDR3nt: TGCGCCAGCAGCCAAGATCAACGGGGAAGCTCCTACGAGCAGTACTTC

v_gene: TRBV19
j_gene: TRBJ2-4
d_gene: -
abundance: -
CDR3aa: CASSALTLAKNIQYF
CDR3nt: TGTGCCAGTAGCGCATTGACTCTAGCCAAAAACATTCAGTACTTC

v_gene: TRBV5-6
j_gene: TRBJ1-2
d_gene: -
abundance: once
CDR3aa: CASSLLTGAANYGYTF
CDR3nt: TGTGCCAGCAGCCTACTCACGGGGGCAGCTAACTATGGCTACACCTTC